The source of this T cell receptor beta chain is a study of blood T cell repertoires in COVID-19. Here immunoSEQ multiplex PCR was the method, and the copy in TCRdb shows in-frame clones only, minus some. Altogether around 260,000 clones are present, about 85% being singletons, with the ten largest covering roughly 4%. The source is a man in his fifties or sixties who had recovered from COVID-19. Sequencing was done on a sample of peripheral blood.

This CDR3 reads CASRASSARGGVPDTQYF. In DNA form, the CDR3 reads TGTGCCAGCAGAGCCTCGTCAGCGCGGGGGGGCGTCCCAGATACGCAGTATTTT. This chain uses TRBV13 with TRBJ2-3; 9 bases map to TRBD2. V lost 6 bases, J lost 4 bases, and 17 bases stayed unmatched. Germline CDR1 reads PRHDT; CDR2 reads FYEKMQ (reference sequence). CDR3 size: 18 residues. Supplemented by reference TRBV13 and TRBJ2-3, the full variable domain reads AAGVIQSPRHLIKEKRETATLKCYPIPRHDTVYWYQQGPGQDPQFLISFYEKMQSDKGSIPDRFSAQQFSDYHSELNMSSLELGDSALYFCASRASSARGGVPDTQYFGPGTRLTVL.